This TCR beta chain originates from a study of cytomegalovirus exposure and HLA in healthy donors. Each donor was healthy, and each was a bone marrow donor. In its sample, this clone was seen a few times. Its specificity is unknown. Overall study findings and caveats: Later analysis identified a missense DCLRE1C variant that was linked to TCR beta V- and J-gene trimming.

Use of 60 Vbeta and 13 Jbeta primers characterized the PCR. Sequencing used immunoSEQ multiplex PCR; TCRdb keeps in-frame clones, though not all of them. The sample lists 150,000 to 200,000 clones; around 81% were seen once. The sequenced sample consisted of PBMCs. The receptor was derived from a man aged 18 to 29 in good health and CMV-seronegative.

CDR3 nucleotides: TGTGCCAGTAAGGTAGCGGGAGTTGCCGGGGAGCTGTTTTTT. It codes for CASKVAGVAGELFF. This chain uses TRBV19 with TRBJ2-2, with TRBD2 identical over 9 bases. The CDR3 consists of 14 residues. V gave up 7 bases and J gave up 6 bases; unmatched junction bases: 6. The germline V gene has CDR1 LNHDA and CDR2 SQIVND (reference sequence).